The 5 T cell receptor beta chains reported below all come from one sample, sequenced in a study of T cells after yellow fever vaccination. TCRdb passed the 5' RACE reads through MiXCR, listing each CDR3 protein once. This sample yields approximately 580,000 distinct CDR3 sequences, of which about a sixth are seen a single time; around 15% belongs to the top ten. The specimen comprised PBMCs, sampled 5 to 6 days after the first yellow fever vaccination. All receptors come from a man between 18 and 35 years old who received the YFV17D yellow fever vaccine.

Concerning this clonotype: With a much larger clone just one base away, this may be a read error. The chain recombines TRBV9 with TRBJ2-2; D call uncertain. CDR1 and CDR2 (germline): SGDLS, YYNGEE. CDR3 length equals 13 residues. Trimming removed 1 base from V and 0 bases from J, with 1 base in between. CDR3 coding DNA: TGTGCCAGCAGCGTAACGAACACCGGGGAGCTGTTTTTT. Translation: CASSVTNTGELFF.

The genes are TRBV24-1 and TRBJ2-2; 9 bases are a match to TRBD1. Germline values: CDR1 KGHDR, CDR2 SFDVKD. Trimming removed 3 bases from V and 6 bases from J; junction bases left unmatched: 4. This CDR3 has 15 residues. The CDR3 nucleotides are TGTGCCACCAGTGATGACAGGGGGGTTTCCGGGGAGCTGTTTTTT. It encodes CATSDDRGVSGELFF.

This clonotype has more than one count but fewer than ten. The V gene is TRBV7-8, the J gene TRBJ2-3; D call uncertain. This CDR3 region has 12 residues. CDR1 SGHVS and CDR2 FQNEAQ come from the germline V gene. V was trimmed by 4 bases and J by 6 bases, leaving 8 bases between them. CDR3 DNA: TGTGCCAGCAGCTCCTCAGCGGATACGCAGTATTTT. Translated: CASSSSADTQYF.

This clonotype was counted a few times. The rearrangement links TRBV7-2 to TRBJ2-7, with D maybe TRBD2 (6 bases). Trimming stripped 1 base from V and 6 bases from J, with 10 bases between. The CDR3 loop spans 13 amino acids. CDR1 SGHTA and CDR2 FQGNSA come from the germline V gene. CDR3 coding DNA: TGTGCCAGCAGCTTAGGGCTGGAGGGCGAGCAGTACTTC. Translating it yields CASSLGLEGEQYF.

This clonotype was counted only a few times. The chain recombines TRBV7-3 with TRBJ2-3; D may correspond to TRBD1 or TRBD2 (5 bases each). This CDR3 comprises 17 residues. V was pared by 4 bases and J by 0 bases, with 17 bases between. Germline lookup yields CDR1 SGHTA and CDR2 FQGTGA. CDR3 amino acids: CASSSLPGTPSTDTQYF. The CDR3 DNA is TGTGCCAGCAGCTCCCTGCCCGGGACCCCTAGCACAGATACGCAGTATTTT.